This T cell receptor beta chain was recovered during a study of shared clonotypes between healthy human individuals. In the study overall: With ages of 18 to 49, the donors were a couple of women and three men.

Study-level findings and limits: The diversity represented, both genetic and in exposure history, was limited by few donors.

Assay execution proceeded at the deep level. This table comes from immunoSEQ multiplex PCR, and its TCRdb copy is limited to in-frame clones, with some not included. The data show more than 2,000,000 clones, more than 80% seen once. On this clone itself: The antigen is unknown.

V trimming: 4 bases; J trimming: 11 bases; junction bases outside the gene matches: 12. Germline CDR1 and CDR2: GTSNPN and SVGIG (reference sequence). The CDR3 has 13 amino acids. The chain couples TRBV30 to TRBJ1-1; 8 bases map to TRBD1. The TCR originated in a man younger than 30 in good health. Sequenced sample: naive CD4+ T cells sorted from blood. Subset noted: CD45RA+ positively selected. CDR3 loop: CAWTQGGGQPAFF. In nucleotides, the CDR3 is TGTGCCTGGACACAGGGGGGGGGACAGCCGGCTTTCTTT.